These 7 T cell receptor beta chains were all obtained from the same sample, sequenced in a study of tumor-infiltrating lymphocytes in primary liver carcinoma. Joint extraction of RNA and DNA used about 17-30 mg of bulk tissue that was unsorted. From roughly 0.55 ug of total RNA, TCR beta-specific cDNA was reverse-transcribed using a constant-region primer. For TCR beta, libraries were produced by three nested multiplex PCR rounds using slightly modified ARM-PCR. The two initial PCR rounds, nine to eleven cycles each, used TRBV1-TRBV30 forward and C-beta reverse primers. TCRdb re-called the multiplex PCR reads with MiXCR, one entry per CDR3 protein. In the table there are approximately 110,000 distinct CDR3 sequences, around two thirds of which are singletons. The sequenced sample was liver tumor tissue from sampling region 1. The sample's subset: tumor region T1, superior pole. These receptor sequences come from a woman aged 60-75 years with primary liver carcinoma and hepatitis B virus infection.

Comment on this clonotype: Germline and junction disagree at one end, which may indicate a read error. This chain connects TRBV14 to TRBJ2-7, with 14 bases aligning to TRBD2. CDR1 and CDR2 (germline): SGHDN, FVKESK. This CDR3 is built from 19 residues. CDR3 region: CTSSHPIGLAGGFSYEHYF. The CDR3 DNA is TGTACCAGCAGCCACCCGATAGGACTAGCGGGAGGATTCTCCTACGAGCACTACTTC.

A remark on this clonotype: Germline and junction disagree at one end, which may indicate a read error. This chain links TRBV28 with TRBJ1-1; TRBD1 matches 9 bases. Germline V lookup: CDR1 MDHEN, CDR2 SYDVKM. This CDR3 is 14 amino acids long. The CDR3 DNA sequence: TGTCCCAGCAGTTATACAGGGGGCAACACTGAAGCTTTCTTT. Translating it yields CPSSYTGGNTEAFF.

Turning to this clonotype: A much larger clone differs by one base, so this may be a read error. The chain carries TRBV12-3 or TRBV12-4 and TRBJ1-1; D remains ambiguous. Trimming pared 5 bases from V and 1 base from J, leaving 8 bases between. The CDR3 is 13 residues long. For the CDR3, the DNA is TGTGCCAGCAGTGTCGGGCAGAACACTGAAGCTTTCTTT. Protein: CASSVGQNTEAFF.

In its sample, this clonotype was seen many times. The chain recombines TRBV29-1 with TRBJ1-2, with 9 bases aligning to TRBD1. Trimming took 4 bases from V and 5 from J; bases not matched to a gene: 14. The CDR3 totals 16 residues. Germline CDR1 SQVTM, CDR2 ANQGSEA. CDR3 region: CSVVIGTGSVVYGYTF. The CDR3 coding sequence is TGCAGCGTTGTAATAGGGACAGGGAGTGTTGTATATGGCTACACCTTC.

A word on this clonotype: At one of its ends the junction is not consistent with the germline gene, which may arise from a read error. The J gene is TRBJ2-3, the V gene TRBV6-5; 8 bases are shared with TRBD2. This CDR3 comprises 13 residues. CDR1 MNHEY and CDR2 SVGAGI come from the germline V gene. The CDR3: CVSRGGGLDSQYF. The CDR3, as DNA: TGTGTCAGCAGAGGCGGGGGGCTTGATTCGCAGTATTTT.

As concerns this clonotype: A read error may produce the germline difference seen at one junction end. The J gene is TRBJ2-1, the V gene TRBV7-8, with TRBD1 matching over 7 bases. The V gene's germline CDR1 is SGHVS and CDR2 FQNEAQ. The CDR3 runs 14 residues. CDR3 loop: CASTEGAGGWEQFF. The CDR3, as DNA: TGCGCCAGCACCGAAGGGGCAGGGGGTTGGGAGCAGTTCTTC.

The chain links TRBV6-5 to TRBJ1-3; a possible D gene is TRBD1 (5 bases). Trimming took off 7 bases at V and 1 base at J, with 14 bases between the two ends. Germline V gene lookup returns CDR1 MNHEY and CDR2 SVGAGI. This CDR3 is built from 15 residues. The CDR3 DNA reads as TGTGCCAGCACCTCGACAGAGCCTTCTGGAAACACCATATATTTT. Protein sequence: CASTSTEPSGNTIYF.